This T cell receptor (beta chain) was recovered during a study of cytomegalovirus exposure and HLA in healthy donors. The study, taken as a whole, reports: Cytomegalovirus association was listed for about 180 TCR beta chains. Follow-up analysis found HLA locus-dependent TCR association rates, highest for DRB1 and lowest for HLA-C. At a 0.05 false discovery rate, a later analysis found some 17,000 TCR beta sequences to be associated with HLA alleles.

Amplification used 60 Vbeta primers and 13 Jbeta primers. The method was immunoSEQ multiplex PCR; TCRdb's version includes in-frame clones alone and lacks a portion of them. This sample has about 170,000 clones, with 79% found just once. Details on this clone: Its antigen is undetermined.

These donors counted as nominally healthy when sampled, but unrecorded immune exposures were likely. Trimming removed 1 base from V and 0 bases from J, with 7 bases in between. The CDR3 is 16 amino acids. CDR1 is KGHSH and CDR2 is LQKENI in the germline V gene. The V call is TRBV18, the J call TRBJ2-6; D perhaps matches TRBD1 (6 bases). This TCR was sampled from a woman between 50 and 59 years old in good health and CMV-seronegative. The sample comprised PBMCs. CDR3 nucleotide sequence: TGTGCCAGCTCACCACTGGACAGCTCTGGGGCCAACGTCCTGACTTTC. This encodes CASSPLDSSGANVLTF.